This T cell receptor (beta chain) was profiled in a study of cytomegalovirus exposure and HLA in healthy donors. Study at large: Inside one of the first data releases sat 80 million to 95 million unique TCRs taken from HLA-typed donors. Regarding the study as a whole: Presence/absence analyses took donor sequencing depth as roughly uniform. Analyzed later, association rates of TCRs varied across HLA loci, with DRB1 most and HLA-C fewest. Per a prior analysis, the majority of TCR beta V segments were productive roughly 87% or roughly 30% of the time.

The V end lost 1 base, the J end lost 7 bases, and 8 bases lay between the germline ends. Germline CDR1 WNHNN, CDR2 SYGVQD (reference sequence). The CDR3 contains 13 residues. Details on this clone: The antigen is unknown.

13 Jbeta primers and 60 Vbeta primers were used for the PCR. Repertoires were generated with immunoSEQ multiplex PCR, while TCRdb's copy carries only in-frame clones and drops some. The data contain 140,000 or so clones, 80% of them singletons. The J gene is TRBJ1-5, the V gene TRBV10-1; D is undetermined. The TCR was taken from a woman in her 30s in good health and CMV-seronegative. The sequenced sample was PBMCs. The CDR3 region has the DNA TGCGCCAGCAGTGAGTTCGCGGGCCAGCCCCAGCATTTT. It encodes CASSEFAGQPQHF.